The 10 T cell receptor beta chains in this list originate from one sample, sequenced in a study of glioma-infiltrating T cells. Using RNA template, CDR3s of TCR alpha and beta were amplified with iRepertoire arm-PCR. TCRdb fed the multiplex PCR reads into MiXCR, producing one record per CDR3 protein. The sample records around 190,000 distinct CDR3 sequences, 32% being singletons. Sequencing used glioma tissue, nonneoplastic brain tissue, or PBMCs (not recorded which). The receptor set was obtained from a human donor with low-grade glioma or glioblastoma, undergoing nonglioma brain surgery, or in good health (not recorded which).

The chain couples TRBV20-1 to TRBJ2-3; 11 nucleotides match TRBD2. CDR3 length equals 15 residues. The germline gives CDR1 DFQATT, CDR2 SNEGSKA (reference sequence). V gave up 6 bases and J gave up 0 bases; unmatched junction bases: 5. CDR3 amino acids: CSALAGGPSTDTQYF. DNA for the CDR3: TGCAGTGCCCTAGCGGGAGGTCCTAGCACAGATACGCAGTATTTT.

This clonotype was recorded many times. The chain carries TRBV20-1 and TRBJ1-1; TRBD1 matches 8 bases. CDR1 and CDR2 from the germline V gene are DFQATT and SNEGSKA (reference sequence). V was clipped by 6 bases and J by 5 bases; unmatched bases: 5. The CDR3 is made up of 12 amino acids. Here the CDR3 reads CSAAGGATEAFF. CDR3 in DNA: TGCAGTGCGGCAGGGGGCGCAACTGAAGCTTTCTTT.

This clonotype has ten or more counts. CDR3 sequence (DNA): TGTGCCAGCTCACCTTGGTCCAGAAACACTGAAGCTTTCTTT. It is translated as CASSPWSRNTEAFF. The chain combines TRBV18 with TRBJ1-1; no firm D call. Germline V CDR1 and CDR2: KGHSH, LQKENI. The CDR3 is 14 residues long. V lost 3 bases, J lost 2 bases, and 10 bases lay in between. Based on the CDR3 plus reference TRBV18 and TRBJ1-1, the full variable domain is NAGVMQNPRHLVRRRGQEARLRCSPMKGHSHVYWYRQLPEEGLKFMVYLQKENIIDESGMPKERFSAEFPKEGPSILRIQQVVRGDSAAYFCASSPWSRNTEAFFGQGTRLTVV.

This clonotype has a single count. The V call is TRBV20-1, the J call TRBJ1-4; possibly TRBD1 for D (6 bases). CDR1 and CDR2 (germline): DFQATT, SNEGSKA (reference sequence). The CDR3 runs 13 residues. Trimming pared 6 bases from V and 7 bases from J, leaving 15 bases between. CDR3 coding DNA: TGCAGTGCCAGTAAGGGGGAAATTGAAAAACTGTTTTTT. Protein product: CSASKGEIEKLFF.

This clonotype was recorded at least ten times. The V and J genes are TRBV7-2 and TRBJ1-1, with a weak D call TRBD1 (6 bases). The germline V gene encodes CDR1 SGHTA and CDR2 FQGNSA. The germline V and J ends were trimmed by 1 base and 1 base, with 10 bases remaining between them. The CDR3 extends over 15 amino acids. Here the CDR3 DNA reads TGTGCCAGCAGCTTAGATTACAGGGAGAACACTGAAGCTTTCTTT. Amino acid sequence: CASSLDYRENTEAFF.

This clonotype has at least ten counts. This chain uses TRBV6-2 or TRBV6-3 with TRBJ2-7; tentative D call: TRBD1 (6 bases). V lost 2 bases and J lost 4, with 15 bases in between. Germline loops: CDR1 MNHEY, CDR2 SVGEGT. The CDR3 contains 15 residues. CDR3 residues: CASSYGGLVEYEQYF. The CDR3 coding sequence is TGTGCCAGCAGTTACGGGGGCCTCGTCGAGTACGAGCAGTACTTC.

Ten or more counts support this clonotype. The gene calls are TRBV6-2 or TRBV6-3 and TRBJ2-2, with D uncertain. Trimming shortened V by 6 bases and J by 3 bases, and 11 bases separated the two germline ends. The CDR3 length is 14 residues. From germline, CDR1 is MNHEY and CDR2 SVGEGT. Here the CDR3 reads CASRVGRDTGELFF. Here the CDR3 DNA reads TGTGCCAGCAGAGTCGGACGGGACACCGGGGAGCTGTTTTTT.

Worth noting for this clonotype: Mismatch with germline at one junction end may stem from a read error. The CDR3: CASSQPQHF. The CDR3 nucleotides are TGTGCCAGCAGTCAGCCCCAGCATTTT. The chain recombines TRBV6-1 with TRBJ1-5; D gene uncertain. The CDR3 loop spans 9 amino acids. CDR1 and CDR2 (germline): MNHNS, SASEGT.

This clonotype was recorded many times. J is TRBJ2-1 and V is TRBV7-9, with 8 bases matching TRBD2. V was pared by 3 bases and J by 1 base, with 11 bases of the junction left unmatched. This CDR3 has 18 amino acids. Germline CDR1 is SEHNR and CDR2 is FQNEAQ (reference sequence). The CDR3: CASSFRGAGDRSYNEQFF. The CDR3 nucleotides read TGTGCCAGCAGCTTCCGAGGAGCGGGAGATAGGTCCTACAATGAGCAGTTCTTC.

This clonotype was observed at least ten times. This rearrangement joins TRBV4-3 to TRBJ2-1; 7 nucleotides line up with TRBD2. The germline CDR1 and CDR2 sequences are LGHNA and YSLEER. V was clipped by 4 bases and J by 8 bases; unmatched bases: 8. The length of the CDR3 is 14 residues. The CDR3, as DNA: TGCGCCAGCAGCCCCAATAGGGCGGGGGATGAGCAGTTCTTC. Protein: CASSPNRAGDEQFF.